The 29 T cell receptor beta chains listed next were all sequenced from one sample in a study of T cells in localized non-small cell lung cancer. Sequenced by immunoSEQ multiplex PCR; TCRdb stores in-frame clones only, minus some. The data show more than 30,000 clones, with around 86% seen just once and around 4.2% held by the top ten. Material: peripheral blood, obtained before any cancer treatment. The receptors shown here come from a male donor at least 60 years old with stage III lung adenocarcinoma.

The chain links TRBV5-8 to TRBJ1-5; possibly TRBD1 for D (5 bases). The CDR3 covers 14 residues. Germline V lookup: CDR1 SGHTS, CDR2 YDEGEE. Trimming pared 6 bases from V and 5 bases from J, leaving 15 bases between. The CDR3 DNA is TGTGCCAGCAACGACCGGGGGGGAGATCAGCCCCAGCATTTT. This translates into CASNDRGGDQPQHF.

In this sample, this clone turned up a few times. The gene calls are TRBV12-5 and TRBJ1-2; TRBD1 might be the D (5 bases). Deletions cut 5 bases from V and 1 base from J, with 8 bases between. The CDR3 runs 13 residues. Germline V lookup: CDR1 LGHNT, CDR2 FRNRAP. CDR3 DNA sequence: TGTGCTAGTGGTCAAGACAGTAACTATGGCTACACCTTC. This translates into CASGQDSNYGYTF. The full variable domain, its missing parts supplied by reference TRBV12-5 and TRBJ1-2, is DARVTQTPRHKVTEMGQEVTMRCQPILGHNTVFWYRQTMMQGLELLAYFRNRAPLDDSGMPKDRFSAEMPDATLATLKIQPSEPRDSAVYFCASGQDSNYGYTFGSGTRLTVV.

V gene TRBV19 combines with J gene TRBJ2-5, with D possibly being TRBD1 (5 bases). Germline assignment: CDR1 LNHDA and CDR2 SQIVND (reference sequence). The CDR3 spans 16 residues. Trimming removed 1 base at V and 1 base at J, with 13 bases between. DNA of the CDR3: TGTGCCAGTAGTATAGGGGGCAGAAGCGCCCAAGAGACCCAGTACTTC. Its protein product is CASSIGGRSAQETQYF.

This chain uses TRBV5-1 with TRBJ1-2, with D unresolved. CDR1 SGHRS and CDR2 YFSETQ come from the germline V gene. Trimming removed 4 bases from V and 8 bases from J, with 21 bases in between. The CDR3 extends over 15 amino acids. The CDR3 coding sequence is TGCGCCAGCAGCATTCGAGAACCTTCAGGAGGCGGCTACACCTTC. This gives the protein CASSIREPSGGGYTF. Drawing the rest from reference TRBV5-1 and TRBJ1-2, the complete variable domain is KAGVTQTPRYLIKTRGQQVTLSCSPISGHRSVSWYQQTPGQGLQFLFEYFSETQRNKGNFPGRFSGRQFSNSRSEMNVSTLELGDSALYLCASSIREPSGGGYTFGSGTRLTVV.

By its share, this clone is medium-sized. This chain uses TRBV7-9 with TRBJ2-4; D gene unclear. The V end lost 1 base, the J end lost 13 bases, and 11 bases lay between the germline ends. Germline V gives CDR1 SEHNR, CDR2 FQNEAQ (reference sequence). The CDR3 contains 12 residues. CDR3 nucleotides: TGTGCCAGCAGCTTAGGGTCGCAGGAGCAGTACTTC. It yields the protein CASSLGSQEQYF.

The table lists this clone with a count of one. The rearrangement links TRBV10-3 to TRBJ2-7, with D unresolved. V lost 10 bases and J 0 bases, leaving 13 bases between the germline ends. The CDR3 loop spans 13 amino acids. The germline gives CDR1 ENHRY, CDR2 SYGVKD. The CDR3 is CATAGWSSYEQYF. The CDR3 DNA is TGTGCCACCGCCGGGTGGAGCTCCTACGAGCAGTACTTC.

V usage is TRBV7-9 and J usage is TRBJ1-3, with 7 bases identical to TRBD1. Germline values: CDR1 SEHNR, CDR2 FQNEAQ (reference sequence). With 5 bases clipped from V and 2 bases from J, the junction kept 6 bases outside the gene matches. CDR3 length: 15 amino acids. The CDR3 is CASSPGQRPGNTIYF. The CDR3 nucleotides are TGTGCCAGCAGCCCGGGACAGCGCCCTGGAAACACCATATATTTT.

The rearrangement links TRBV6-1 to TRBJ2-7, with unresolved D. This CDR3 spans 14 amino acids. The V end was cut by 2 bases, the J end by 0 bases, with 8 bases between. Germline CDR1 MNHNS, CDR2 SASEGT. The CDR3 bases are TGTGCCAGCAGTGAAATGCGGCTCTCCTACGAGCAGTACTTC. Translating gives CASSEMRLSYEQYF.

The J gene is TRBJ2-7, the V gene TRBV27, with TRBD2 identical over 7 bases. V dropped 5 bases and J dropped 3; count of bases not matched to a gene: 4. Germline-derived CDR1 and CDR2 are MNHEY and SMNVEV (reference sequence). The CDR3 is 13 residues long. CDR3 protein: CASSLGLVYEQYF. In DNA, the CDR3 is TGTGCCAGCAGTCTCGGACTAGTCTACGAGCAGTACTTC.

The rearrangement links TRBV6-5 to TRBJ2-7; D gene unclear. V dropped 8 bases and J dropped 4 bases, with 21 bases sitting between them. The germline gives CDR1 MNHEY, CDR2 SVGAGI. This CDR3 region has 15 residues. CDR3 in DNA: TGTGCCAGCTCGCGTGGGGATTCTATCGGGTACGAGCAGTACTTC. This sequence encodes CASSRGDSIGYEQYF.

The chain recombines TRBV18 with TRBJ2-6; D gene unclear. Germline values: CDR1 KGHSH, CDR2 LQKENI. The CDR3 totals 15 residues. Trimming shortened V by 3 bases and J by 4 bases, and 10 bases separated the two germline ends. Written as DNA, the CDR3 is TGTGCCAGCTCACCCTTGGGTGACGGGGCCAACGTCCTGACTTTC. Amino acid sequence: CASSPLGDGANVLTF.

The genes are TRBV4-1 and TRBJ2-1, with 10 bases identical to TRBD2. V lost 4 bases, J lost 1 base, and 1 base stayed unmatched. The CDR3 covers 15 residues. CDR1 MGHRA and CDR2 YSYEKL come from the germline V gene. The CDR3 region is CASSPGLASYNEQFF. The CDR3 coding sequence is TGCGCCAGCAGCCCGGGACTAGCGTCCTACAATGAGCAGTTCTTC.

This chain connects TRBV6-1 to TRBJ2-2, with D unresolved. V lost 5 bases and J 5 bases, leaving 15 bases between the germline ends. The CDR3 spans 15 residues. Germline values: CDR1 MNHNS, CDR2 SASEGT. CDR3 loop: CASSSAPVGTGELFF. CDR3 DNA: TGTGCCAGCAGTTCGGCTCCGGTTGGGACCGGGGAGCTGTTTTTT.

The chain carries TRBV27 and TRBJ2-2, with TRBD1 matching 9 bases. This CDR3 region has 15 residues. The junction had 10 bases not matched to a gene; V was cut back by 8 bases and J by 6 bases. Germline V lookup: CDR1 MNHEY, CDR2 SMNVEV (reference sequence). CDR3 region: CASGQPGQGSGELFF. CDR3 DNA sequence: TGTGCCAGCGGCCAACCGGGACAGGGCTCCGGGGAGCTGTTTTTT.

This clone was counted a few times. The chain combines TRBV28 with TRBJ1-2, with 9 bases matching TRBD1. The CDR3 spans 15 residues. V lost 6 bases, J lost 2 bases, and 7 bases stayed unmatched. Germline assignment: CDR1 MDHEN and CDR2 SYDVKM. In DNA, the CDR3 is TGTGCCAGCAGCCGTCGGGACAGGGTGAACTATGGCTACACCTTC. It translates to CASSRRDRVNYGYTF.

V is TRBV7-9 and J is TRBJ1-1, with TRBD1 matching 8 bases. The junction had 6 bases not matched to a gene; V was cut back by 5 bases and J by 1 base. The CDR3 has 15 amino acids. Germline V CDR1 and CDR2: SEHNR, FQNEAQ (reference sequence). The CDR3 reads CASSPTGVRNTEAFF. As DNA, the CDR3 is TGTGCCAGCAGCCCGACAGGGGTGCGGAACACTGAAGCTTTCTTT. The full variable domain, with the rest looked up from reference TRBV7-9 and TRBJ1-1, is DTGVSQNPRHKITKRGQNVTFRCDPISEHNRLYWYRQTLGQGPEFLTYFQNEAQLEKSRLLSDRFSAERPKGSFSTLEIQRTEQGDSAMYLCASSPTGVRNTEAFFGQGTRLTVV.

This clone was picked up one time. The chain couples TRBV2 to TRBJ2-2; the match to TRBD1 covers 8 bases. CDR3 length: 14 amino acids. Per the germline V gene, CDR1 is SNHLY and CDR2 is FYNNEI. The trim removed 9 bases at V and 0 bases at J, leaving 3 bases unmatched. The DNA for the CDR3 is TGTGCCAGACAGGGGGACACGAACACCGGGGAGCTGTTTTTT. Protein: CARQGDTNTGELFF.

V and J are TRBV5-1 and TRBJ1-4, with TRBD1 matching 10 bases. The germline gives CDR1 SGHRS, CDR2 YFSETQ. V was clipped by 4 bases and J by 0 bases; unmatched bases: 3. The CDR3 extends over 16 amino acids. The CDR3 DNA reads TGCGCCAGCAGCACTGGACAGGGGGCAACTAATGAAAAACTGTTTTTT. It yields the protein CASSTGQGATNEKLFF.

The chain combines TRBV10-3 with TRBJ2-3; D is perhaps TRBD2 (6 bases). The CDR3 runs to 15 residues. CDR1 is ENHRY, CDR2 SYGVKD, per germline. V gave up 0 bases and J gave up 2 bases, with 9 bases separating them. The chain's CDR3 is CAISESGGNTDTQYF. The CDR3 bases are TGTGCCATCAGTGAGTCTGGCGGGAACACAGATACGCAGTATTTT.

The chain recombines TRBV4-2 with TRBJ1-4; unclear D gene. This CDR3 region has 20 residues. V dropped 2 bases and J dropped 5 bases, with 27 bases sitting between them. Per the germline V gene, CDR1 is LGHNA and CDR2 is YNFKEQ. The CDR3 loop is CASSQFRPGRASLLNEKLFF. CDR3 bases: TGTGCCAGCAGCCAATTCCGCCCGGGAAGGGCTTCGTTATTAAATGAAAAACTGTTTTTT.

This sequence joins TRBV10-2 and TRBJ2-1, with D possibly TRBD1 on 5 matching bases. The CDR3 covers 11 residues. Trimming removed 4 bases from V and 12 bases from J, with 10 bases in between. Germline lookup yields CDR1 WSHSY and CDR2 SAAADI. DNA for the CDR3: TGCGCCAGCAGTGGGGGCCCACGGCAGTTCTTC. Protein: CASSGGPRQFF.

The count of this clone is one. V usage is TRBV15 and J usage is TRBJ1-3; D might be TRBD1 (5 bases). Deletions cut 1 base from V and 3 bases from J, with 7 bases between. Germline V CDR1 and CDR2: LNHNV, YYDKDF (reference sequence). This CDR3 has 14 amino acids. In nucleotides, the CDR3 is TGTGCCACCAGCAGAGTAGGGGTTGGAAACACCATATATTTT. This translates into CATSRVGVGNTIYF.

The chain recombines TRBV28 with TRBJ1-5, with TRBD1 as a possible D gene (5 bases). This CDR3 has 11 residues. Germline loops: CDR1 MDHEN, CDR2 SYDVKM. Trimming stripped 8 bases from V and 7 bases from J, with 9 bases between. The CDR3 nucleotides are TGTGCCAGCCGGGGGGTACAGCCCCAGCATTTT. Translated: CASRGVQPQHF.

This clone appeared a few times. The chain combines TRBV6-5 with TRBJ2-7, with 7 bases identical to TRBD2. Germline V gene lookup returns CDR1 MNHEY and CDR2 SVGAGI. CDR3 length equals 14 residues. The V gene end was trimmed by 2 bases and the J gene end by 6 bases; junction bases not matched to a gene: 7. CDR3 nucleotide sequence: TGTGCCAGCAGTTACGGCGCGGGAGAAGCCGAGCAGTACTTC. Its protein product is CASSYGAGEAEQYF.

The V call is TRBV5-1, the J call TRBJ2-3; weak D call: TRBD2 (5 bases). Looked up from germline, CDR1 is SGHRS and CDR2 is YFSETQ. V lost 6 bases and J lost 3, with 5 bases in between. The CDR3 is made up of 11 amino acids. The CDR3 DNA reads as TGCGCCAGCACGGGAACAGATACGCAGTATTTT. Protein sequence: CASTGTDTQYF.

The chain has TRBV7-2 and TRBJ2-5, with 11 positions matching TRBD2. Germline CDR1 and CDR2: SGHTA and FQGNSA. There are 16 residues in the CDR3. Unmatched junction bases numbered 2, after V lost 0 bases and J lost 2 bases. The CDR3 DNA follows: TGTGCCAGCAGCTTAGCCGGGACTAGCGGACAAGAGACCCAGTACTTC. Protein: CASSLAGTSGQETQYF.

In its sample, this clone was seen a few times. The CDR3 spells CASSRGTGGTEAFF. CDR3 DNA sequence: TGCGCCAGCAGCAGAGGAACAGGGGGCACTGAAGCTTTCTTT. The gene calls are TRBV5-1 and TRBJ1-1; 8 nucleotides line up with TRBD1. CDR3 length equals 14 residues. The J segment lost 4 bases and the V segment lost 4 bases, leaving 6 bases of the junction unmatched. Germline lookup yields CDR1 SGHRS and CDR2 YFSETQ. The entire variable domain, with the rest obtained from reference TRBV5-1 and TRBJ1-1, is as follows: KAGVTQTPRYLIKTRGQQVTLSCSPISGHRSVSWYQQTPGQGLQFLFEYFSETQRNKGNFPGRFSGRQFSNSRSEMNVSTLELGDSALYLCASSRGTGGTEAFFGQGTRLTVV.

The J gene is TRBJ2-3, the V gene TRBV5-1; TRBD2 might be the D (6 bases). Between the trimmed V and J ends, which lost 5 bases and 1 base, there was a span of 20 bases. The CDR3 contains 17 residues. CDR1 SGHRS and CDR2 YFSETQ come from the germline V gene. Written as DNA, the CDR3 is TGCGCCAGCAGTCGGGACCTTCGGGGGTGGGGCACAGATACGCAGTATTTT. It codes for CASSRDLRGWGTDTQYF.

CDR3 in amino acids: CATSRDVIIAKNIQYF. The CDR3 DNA follows: TGTGCCACCAGCAGAGATGTGATTATAGCCAAAAACATTCAGTACTTC. V and J are TRBV15 and TRBJ2-4, with D unclear. This CDR3 comprises 16 residues. Trimming removed 0 bases from V and 0 bases from J, with 9 bases in between. In germline, CDR1 is LNHNV, CDR2 YYDKDF (reference sequence).